This TCR beta chain stems from a study of cytomegalovirus exposure and HLA in healthy donors. Whole-study findings and limits: Listed as cytomegalovirus-associated were 150 or so TCR beta chains.

The CDR3 runs 16 residues. Germline lookup yields CDR1 SGHAT and CDR2 FQNNGV. The germline V and J ends were trimmed by 4 bases and 5 bases, with 17 bases remaining between them. Separate from the roughly 700-subject first cohort was the approximately 120-subject validation cohort, to which the donors belonged. A note on this clone: Its matching antigen is unknown.

Generated by immunoSEQ multiplex PCR, the TCRdb table keeps only in-frame clones and is missing some. This sample carries some 310,000 clones, roughly 88% of them seen once, and the ten largest clones take roughly 0.96%. The specimen sequenced was PBMCs. The chain recombines TRBV11-2 with TRBJ1-4, with D perhaps TRBD1 (5 bases). The TCR comes from a young man in good health and CMV-seronegative. Written as DNA, the CDR3 is TGTGCCAGCAGCTCCCGGGGGACGGGCCCGAATGAAAAACTGTTTTTT. Encoded protein: CASSSRGTGPNEKLFF.